Each of the 12 T cell receptor beta chains below was sequenced from the same sample in a study of blood T cell repertoires in COVID-19. Only in-frame clones appear in the TCRdb table, and some are missing; sequencing was by immunoSEQ multiplex PCR. The table records about 300,000 clones, roughly 90% of them present only once. Sequenced material: peripheral blood. The receptors were gathered from a woman aged 30 to 39 with COVID-19, enrolled during active disease.

This chain links TRBV5-4 with TRBJ1-1, with D possibly matching TRBD1 (5 bases). There are 15 residues in the CDR3. The V end lost 0 bases, the J end lost 5 bases, and 14 bases lay between the germline ends. The V gene's germline CDR1 is SGHNT and CDR2 YYREEE (reference sequence). The CDR3: CASSLGVQGFTEAFF. The CDR3 DNA reads TGTGCCAGCAGCTTGGGTGTCCAGGGCTTTACTGAAGCTTTCTTT.

J is TRBJ2-2 and V is TRBV6-2 or TRBV6-3; D uncertain. Germline V lookup: CDR1 MNHEY, CDR2 SVGEGT. The CDR3 totals 14 residues. The ends were cut back, 10 bases at V and 6 bases at J, with 18 bases in the middle. The CDR3 loop reads CATTPRNYPGELFF. CDR3 in DNA: TGTGCCACCACCCCGAGGAACTATCCCGGGGAGCTGTTTTTT.

This chain connects TRBV5-4 to TRBJ1-1, with D perhaps matching TRBD1 (5 bases). Trimming shortened V by 0 bases and J by 6 bases, and 12 bases separated the two germline ends. There are 14 residues in the CDR3. From germline, CDR1 is SGHNT and CDR2 YYREEE (reference sequence). The CDR3 nucleotides read TGTGCCAGCAGCTTGGAGGCAGGGAGGCCTGAAGCTTTCTTT. This translates into CASSLEAGRPEAFF.

The chain joins TRBV6-5 to TRBJ1-6, with D hard to call. The CDR3 is made up of 15 amino acids. The germline V gene encodes CDR1 MNHEY and CDR2 SVGAGI. V lost 5 bases to trimming and J lost 5 bases, with 13 bases between them. CDR3 DNA sequence: TGTGCCAGCAGTACCCACCAGGAAAATAATTCACCCCTCCACTTT. This encodes CASSTHQENNSPLHF.

The chain couples TRBV5-5 to TRBJ1-2, with 7 positions matching TRBD1. J gave up 5 bases and V 4 bases, and 5 bases lay outside the gene matches. From germline, CDR1 is SGHKS and CDR2 YYEKEE (reference sequence). The CDR3 has 13 residues. This CDR3 is CASSHRDSYGYTF. CDR3 in DNA: TGTGCCAGCAGCCACCGGGACAGTTATGGCTACACCTTC. The whole variable domain, remainder taken from reference TRBV5-5 and TRBJ1-2, is DAGVTQSPTHLIKTRGQQVTLRCSPISGHKSVSWYQQVLGQGPQFIFQYYEKEERGRGNFPDRFSARQFPNYSSELNVNALLLGDSALYLCASSHRDSYGYTFGSGTRLTVV.

This chain's CDR3 is CATSDLEGYGYTF. The CDR3, as DNA: TGTGCCACCAGTGACCTAGAGGGCTATGGCTACACCTTC. This chain links TRBV24-1 with TRBJ1-2; the D is unclear. This CDR3 has 13 residues. Germline V lookup: CDR1 KGHDR, CDR2 SFDVKD. V dropped 4 bases and J dropped 4 bases, with 9 bases sitting between them.

V usage is TRBV6-5 and J usage is TRBJ1-2, with 10 bases matching TRBD1. Germline lookup yields CDR1 MNHEY and CDR2 SVGAGI. Trimming removed 6 bases from V and 2 bases from J; junction bases left unmatched: 3. The CDR3 covers 14 residues. The DNA of the CDR3 is TGTGCCAGCAGGGGGACAGGGGCCAACTATGGCTACACCTTC. This gives the protein CASRGTGANYGYTF.

This clone was counted only a few times. V and J are TRBV6-5 and TRBJ1-5; weak D call: TRBD1 (6 bases). Per the germline V gene, CDR1 is MNHEY and CDR2 is SVGAGI. This CDR3 is built from 14 residues. The V end was cut by 10 bases, the J end by 6 bases, with 19 bases between. Written as DNA, the CDR3 is TGTGCCACCCAGGGGCACGGACGGACTCAGCCCCAGCATTTT. Amino acids: CATQGHGRTQPQHF.

The chain is built from TRBV2 and TRBJ1-5; unclear D gene. The CDR3 extends over 15 amino acids. The V gene lost 0 bases and the J gene lost 4 bases, with 10 bases spanning the gap. Germline V lookup: CDR1 SNHLY, CDR2 FYNNEI. The CDR3 here is CASSEALGRNQPQHF. CDR3 bases: TGTGCCAGCAGTGAAGCGCTGGGCAGAAATCAGCCCCAGCATTTT. Drawing the rest from reference TRBV2 and TRBJ1-5, the complete variable domain is EPEVTQTPSHQVTQMGQEVILRCVPISNHLYFYWYRQILGQKVEFLVSFYNNEISEKSEIFDDQFSVERPDGSNFTLKIRSTKLEDSAMYFCASSEALGRNQPQHFGDGTRLSIL.

This clone was picked up one time. This chain links TRBV7-9 with TRBJ1-2; the D gene is possibly TRBD1 (5 bases). V lost 5 bases to trimming and J lost 6 bases, with 16 bases between them. Germline CDR1 SEHNR, CDR2 FQNEAQ (reference sequence). The CDR3 covers 14 residues. CDR3 bases: TGTGCCAGCAGCCCCAGGGATGGGGCCCATGGCTACACCTTC. Its translation is CASSPRDGAHGYTF. The full variable domain, its missing parts supplied by reference TRBV7-9 and TRBJ1-2, is DTGVSQNPRHKITKRGQNVTFRCDPISEHNRLYWYRQTLGQGPEFLTYFQNEAQLEKSRLLSDRFSAERPKGSFSTLEIQRTEQGDSAMYLCASSPRDGAHGYTFGSGTRLTVV.

J is TRBJ2-7 and V is TRBV6-5; a weak D match, TRBD1 (6 bases). The germline V and J ends were trimmed by 6 bases and 2 bases, with 14 bases remaining between them. This CDR3 spans 14 amino acids. Germline CDR1 and CDR2: MNHEY and SVGAGI. CDR3 nucleotide sequence: TGTGCCAGCAGAGGATGGGACAAAGCCTACGAGCAGTACTTC. Translation: CASRGWDKAYEQYF.

The chain has TRBV29-1 and TRBJ1-2; no clear D gene. Germline CDR1 is SQVTM and CDR2 is ANQGSEA. This CDR3 has 12 amino acids. The ends were cut back, 5 bases at V and 8 bases at J, with 15 bases in the middle. The CDR3 is CSVPSTPGGYTF. The CDR3 DNA follows: TGCAGCGTTCCGTCCACCCCGGGGGGCTACACCTTC.